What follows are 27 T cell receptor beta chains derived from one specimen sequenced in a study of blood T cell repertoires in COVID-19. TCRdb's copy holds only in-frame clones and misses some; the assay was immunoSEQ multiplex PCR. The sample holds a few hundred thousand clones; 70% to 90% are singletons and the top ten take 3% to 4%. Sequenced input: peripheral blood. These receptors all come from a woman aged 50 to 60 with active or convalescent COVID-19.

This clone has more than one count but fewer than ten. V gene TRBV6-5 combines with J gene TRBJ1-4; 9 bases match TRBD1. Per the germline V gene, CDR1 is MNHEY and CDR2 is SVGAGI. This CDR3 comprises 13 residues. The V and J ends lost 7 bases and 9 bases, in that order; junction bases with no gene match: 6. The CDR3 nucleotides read TGTGCCAGCATTTCAGGACAGGGGAAAAAACTGTTTTTT. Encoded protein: CASISGQGKKLFF.

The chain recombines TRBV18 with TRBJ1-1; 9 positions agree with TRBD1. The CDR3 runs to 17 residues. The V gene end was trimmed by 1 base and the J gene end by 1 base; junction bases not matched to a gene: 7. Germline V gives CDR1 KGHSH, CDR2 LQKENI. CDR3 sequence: CASSPRGGQGPNTEAFF. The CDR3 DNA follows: TGTGCCAGCTCACCACGGGGAGGACAGGGGCCGAACACTGAAGCTTTCTTT. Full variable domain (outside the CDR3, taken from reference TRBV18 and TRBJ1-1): NAGVMQNPRHLVRRRGQEARLRCSPMKGHSHVYWYRQLPEEGLKFMVYLQKENIIDESGMPKERFSAEFPKEGPSILRIQQVVRGDSAAYFCASSPRGGQGPNTEAFFGQGTRLTVV.

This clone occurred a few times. The CDR3 DNA reads TGTGCCTGGATGGCACCACCAGGGGGCGGCTACACCTTC. Its protein product is CAWMAPPGGGYTF. The chain has TRBV30 and TRBJ1-2; TRBD1 matches at 8 bases. The CDR3 is 13 amino acids. Germline values: CDR1 GTSNPN, CDR2 SVGIG (reference sequence). J gave up 8 bases and V 4 bases, and 9 bases lay outside the gene matches. The full variable domain, with the rest looked up from reference TRBV30 and TRBJ1-2, is SQTIHQWPATLVQPVGSPLSLECTVEGTSNPNLYWYRQAAGRGLQLLFYSVGIGQISSEVPQNLSASRPQDRQFILSSKKLLLSDSGFYLCAWMAPPGGGYTFGSGTRLTVV.

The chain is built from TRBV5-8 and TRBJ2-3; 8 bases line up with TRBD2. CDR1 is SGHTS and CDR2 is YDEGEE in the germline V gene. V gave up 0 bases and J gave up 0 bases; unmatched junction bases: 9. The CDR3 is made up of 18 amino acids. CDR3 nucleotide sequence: TGTGCCAGCAGCTTGGGACGGGGGGGGCCTCCTAGCACAGATACGCAGTATTTT. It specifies CASSLGRGGPPSTDTQYF.

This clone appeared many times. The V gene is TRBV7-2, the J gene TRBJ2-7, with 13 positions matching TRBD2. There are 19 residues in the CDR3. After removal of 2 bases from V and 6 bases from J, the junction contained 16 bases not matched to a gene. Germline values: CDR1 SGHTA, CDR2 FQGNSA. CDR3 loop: CASSLYSFYTSGGASEQYF. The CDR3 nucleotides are TGTGCCAGCAGCTTATACAGTTTCTATACTAGCGGGGGGGCTTCCGAGCAGTACTTC.

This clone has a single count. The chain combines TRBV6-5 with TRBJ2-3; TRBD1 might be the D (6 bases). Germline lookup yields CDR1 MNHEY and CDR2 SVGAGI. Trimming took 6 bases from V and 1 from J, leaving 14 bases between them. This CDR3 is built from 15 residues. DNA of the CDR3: TGTGCCAGCAGCTCAGGGGTTACGGGCACAGATACGCAGTATTTT. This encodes CASSSGVTGTDTQYF.

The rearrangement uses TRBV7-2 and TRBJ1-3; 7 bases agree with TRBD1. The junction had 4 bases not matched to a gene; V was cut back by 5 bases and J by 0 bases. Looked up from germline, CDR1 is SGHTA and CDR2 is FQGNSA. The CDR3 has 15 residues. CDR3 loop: CASSRDRVSGNTIYF. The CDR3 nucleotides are TGTGCCAGCAGCCGCGACAGGGTCTCTGGAAACACCATATATTTT.

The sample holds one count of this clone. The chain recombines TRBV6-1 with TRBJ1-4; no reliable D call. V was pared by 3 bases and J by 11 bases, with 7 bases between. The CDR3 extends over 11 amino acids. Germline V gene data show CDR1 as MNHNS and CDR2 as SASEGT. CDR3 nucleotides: TGTGCCAGCAGTGACAGGATGAAACTGTTTTTT. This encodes CASSDRMKLFF.

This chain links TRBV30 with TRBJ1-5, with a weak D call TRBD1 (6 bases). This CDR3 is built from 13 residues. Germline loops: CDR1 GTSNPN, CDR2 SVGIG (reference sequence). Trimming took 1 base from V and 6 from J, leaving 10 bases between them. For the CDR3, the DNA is TGTGCCTGGAGTGGGGACACCGGTCAGCCCCAGCATTTT. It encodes CAWSGDTGQPQHF.

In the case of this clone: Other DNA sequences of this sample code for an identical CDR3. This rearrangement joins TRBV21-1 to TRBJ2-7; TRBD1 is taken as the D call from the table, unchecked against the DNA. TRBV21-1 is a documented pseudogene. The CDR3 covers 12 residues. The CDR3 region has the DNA TGTGCCAGCAGCAATCGGACATACGAGCAGTACTTC. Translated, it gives CASSNRTYEQYF.

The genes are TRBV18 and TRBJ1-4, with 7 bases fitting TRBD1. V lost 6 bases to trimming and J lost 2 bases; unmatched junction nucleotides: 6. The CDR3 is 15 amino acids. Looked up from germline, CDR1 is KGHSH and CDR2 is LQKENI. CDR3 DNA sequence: TGTGCCAGCTCTAAACTACAGGGGACTAATGAAAAACTGTTTTTT. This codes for CASSKLQGTNEKLFF. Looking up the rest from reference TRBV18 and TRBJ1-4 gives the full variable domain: NAGVMQNPRHLVRRRGQEARLRCSPMKGHSHVYWYRQLPEEGLKFMVYLQKENIIDESGMPKERFSAEFPKEGPSILRIQQVVRGDSAAYFCASSKLQGTNEKLFFGSGTQLSVL.

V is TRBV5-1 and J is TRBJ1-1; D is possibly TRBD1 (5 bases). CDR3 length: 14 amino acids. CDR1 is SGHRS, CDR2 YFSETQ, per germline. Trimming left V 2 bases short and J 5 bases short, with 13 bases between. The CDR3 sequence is CASSLPGLSTEAFF. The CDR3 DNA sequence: TGCGCCAGCAGCTTACCAGGGTTGAGTACTGAAGCTTTCTTT. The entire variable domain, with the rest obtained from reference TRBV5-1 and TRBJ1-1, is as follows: KAGVTQTPRYLIKTRGQQVTLSCSPISGHRSVSWYQQTPGQGLQFLFEYFSETQRNKGNFPGRFSGRQFSNSRSEMNVSTLELGDSALYLCASSLPGLSTEAFFGQGTRLTVV.

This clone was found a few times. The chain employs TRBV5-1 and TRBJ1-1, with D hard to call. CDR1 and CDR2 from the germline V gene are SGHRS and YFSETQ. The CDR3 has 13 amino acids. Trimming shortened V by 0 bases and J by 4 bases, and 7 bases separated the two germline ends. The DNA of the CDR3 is TGCGCCAGCAGCTTGGGGCATGGCACTGAAGCTTTCTTT. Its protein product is CASSLGHGTEAFF.

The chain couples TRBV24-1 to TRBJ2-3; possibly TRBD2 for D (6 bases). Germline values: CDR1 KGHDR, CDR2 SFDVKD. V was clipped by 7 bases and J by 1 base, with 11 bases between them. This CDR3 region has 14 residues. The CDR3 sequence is CATRGTGRTDTQYF. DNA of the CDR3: TGTGCCACCAGGGGGACTGGGCGCACAGATACGCAGTATTTT.

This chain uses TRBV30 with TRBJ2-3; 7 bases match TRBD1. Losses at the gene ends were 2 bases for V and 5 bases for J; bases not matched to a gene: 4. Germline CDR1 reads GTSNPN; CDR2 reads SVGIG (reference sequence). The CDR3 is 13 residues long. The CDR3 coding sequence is TGTGCCTGGAGTAAAACAGGGGTAGATACGCAGTATTTT. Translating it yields CAWSKTGVDTQYF.

Here the CDR3 reads CASSPRWTGASTEAFF. The CDR3 bases are TGTGCCAGCAGCCCCCGATGGACAGGTGCTTCCACTGAAGCTTTCTTT. V and J are TRBV11-1 and TRBJ1-1; 7 bases match TRBD1. The CDR3 contains 16 residues. The V gene end was trimmed by 5 bases and the J gene end by 4 bases; junction bases not matched to a gene: 13. The germline CDR1 and CDR2 sequences are SGHAT and FQDESV (reference sequence).

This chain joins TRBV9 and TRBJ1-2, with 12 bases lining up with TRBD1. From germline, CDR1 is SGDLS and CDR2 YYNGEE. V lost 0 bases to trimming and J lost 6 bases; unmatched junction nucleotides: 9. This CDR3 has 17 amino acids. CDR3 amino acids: CASSVGDRGRSENGYTF. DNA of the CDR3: TGTGCCAGCAGCGTAGGGGACAGGGGGCGCTCAGAGAATGGCTACACCTTC.

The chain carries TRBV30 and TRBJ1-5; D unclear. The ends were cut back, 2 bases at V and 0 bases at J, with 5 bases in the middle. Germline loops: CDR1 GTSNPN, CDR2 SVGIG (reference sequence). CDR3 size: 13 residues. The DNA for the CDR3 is TGTGCCTGGAGTCCAGATAGCAATCAGCCCCAGCATTTT. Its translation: CAWSPDSNQPQHF.

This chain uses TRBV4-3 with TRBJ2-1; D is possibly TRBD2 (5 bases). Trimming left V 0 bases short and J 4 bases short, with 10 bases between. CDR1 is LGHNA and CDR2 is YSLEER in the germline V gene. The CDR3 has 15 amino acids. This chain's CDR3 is CASSQDRRKYNEQFF. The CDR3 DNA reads TGCGCCAGCAGCCAAGATCGGAGGAAGTACAATGAGCAGTTCTTC.

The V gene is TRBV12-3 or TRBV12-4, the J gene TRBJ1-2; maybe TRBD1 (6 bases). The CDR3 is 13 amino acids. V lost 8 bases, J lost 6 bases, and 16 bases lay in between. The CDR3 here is CASELGGEDGYTF. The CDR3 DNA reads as TGTGCCAGCGAGCTAGGGGGGGAAGATGGCTACACCTTC.

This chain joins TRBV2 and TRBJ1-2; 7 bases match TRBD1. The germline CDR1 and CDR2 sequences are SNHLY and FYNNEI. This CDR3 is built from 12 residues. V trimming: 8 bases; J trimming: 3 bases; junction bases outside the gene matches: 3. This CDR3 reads CASQGDDYGYTF. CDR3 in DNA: TGTGCCAGCCAGGGGGACGACTATGGCTACACCTTC.

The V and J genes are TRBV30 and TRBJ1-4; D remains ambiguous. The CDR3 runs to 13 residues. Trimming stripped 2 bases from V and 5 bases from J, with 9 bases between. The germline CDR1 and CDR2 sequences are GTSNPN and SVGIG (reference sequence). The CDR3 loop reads CAWSPSGNEKLFF. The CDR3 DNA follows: TGTGCCTGGAGTCCCTCGGGGAATGAAAAACTGTTTTTT.

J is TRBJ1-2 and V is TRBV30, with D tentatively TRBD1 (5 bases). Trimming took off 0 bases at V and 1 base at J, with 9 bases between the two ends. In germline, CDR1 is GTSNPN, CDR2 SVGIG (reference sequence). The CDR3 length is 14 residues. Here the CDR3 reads CAWSVGGGNYGYTF. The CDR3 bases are TGTGCCTGGAGTGTCGGGGGAGGTAACTATGGCTACACCTTC.

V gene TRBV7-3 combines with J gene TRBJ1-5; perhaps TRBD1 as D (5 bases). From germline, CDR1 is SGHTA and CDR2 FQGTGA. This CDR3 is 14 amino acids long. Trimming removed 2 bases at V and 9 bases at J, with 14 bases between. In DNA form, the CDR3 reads TGTGCCAGCAGCTTAGGCTCAGGGCCCCGGCCCCAGCATTTT. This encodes CASSLGSGPRPQHF.

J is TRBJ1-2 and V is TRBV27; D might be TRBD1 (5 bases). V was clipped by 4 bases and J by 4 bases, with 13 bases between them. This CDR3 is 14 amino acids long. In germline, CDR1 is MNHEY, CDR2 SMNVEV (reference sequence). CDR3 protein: CASSSPRQGYGYTF. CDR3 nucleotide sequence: TGTGCCAGCAGTTCGCCTAGGCAGGGCTATGGCTACACCTTC.

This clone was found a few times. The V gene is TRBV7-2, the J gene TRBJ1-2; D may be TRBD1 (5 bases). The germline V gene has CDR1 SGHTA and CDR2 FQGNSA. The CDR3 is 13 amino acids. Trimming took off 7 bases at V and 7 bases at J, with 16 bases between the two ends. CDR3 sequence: CASTTGEWGGYTF. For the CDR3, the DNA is TGTGCCAGCACCACGGGGGAGTGGGGTGGCTACACCTTC.

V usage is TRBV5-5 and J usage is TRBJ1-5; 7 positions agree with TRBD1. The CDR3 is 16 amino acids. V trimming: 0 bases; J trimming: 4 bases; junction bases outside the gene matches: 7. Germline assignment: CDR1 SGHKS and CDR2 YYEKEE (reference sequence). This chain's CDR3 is CASSLVGAGGNQPQHF. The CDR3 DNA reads TGTGCCAGCAGCTTGGTAGGGGCAGGGGGAAATCAGCCCCAGCATTTT. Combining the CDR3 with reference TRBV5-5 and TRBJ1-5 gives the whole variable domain DAGVTQSPTHLIKTRGQQVTLRCSPISGHKSVSWYQQVLGQGPQFIFQYYEKEERGRGNFPDRFSARQFPNYSSELNVNALLLGDSALYLCASSLVGAGGNQPQHFGDGTRLSIL.